This T cell receptor (beta chain) was found in a study of T cell responses to AZD1222 COVID-19 vaccine. The assay was immunoSEQ multiplex PCR, and TCRdb's table has in-frame clones only and misses some. The data show about 140,000 clones, approximately 88% seen once. Points on this clone: Its antigen is still unknown.

V was pared by 2 bases and J by 12 bases, with 15 bases of the junction left unmatched. Germline V gene data show CDR1 as GTSNPN and CDR2 as SVGIG (reference sequence). The length of the CDR3 is 14 residues. Findings and caveats of the study: Mostly white British, mostly female donors; authors suggested clonal diversity may be underestimated. Spike regions recognized by vaccine-associated CD4 TCRs spanned the protein, led by 160-218 and 743-854. Compared with day 0, the breadth and depth of the Spike-specific TCR repertoire rose significantly after two doses of AZD1222. The study sampled repertoires only after the peak T cell response.

The TCR sequence derives from an adult who received the MenACWY meningococcal vaccine as a control. The chain has TRBV30 and TRBJ1-2; 7 bases map to TRBD1. The specimen was peripheral blood, collected 28 days after the second dose of the MenACWY control vaccine. The CDR3 bases are TGTGCCTGGAGTCCGAGGGCTGTGACAGGGAAGCACACCTTC. This gives the protein CAWSPRAVTGKHTF.